A selection of T cell receptor beta chains follows, all from one sample in a study of blood T cell repertoires in COVID-19. Clones were sequenced by immunoSEQ multiplex PCR, and TCRdb holds only the in-frame ones, with some missing. Altogether 96,000 or so clones are present, around nine tenths being singletons, with the ten largest covering about 2.7%. Sample: peripheral blood. All receptors come from a woman older than 75 with acute or convalescent COVID-19. Each CDR3 is given with its conserved first and last residue. Fields, in order: J gene, V gene, clone size, D gene, CDR3 protein, CDR3 DNA. D genes are given only for firm matches. Part of the rows lack a size; the others show once, few, many or a class for expanded clones.

j_call: TRBJ1-5
v_call: TRBV6-2/TRBV6-3
clone_size: NA
d_call: TRBD1
cdr3_aa: CASSHKGQISNQPQHF
cdr3_nt: TGTGCCAGCAGTCACAAGGGACAGATTAGCAATCAGCCCCAGCATTTT

j_call: TRBJ2-2
v_call: TRBV28
clone_size: NA
d_call: NA
cdr3_aa: CASARFGSTGELFF
cdr3_nt: TGTGCCAGCGCTCGATTCGGGAGCACCGGGGAGCTGTTTTTT

j_call: TRBJ2-2
v_call: TRBV5-6
clone_size: NA
d_call: TRBD2
cdr3_aa: CASSPEREDTGELFF
cdr3_nt: TGTGCCAGCAGCCCGGAGCGGGAGGACACCGGGGAGCTGTTTTTT

j_call: TRBJ2-7
v_call: TRBV7-2
clone_size: NA
d_call: NA
cdr3_aa: CASSRDWVGEQYF
cdr3_nt: TGTGCCAGCAGCCGGGACTGGGTTGGAGAGCAGTACTTC

j_call: TRBJ2-5
v_call: TRBV6-2/TRBV6-3
clone_size: NA
d_call: TRBD2
cdr3_aa: CASSYREEGTQYF
cdr3_nt: TGTGCCAGCAGTTATCGGGAGGAGGGGACCCAGTACTTC

j_call: TRBJ1-4
v_call: TRBV7-2
clone_size: few
d_call: NA
cdr3_aa: CASSVRQALNEKLFF
cdr3_nt: TGTGCCAGCAGCGTTAGACAGGCGCTTAATGAAAAACTGTTTTTT

j_call: TRBJ1-2
v_call: TRBV18
clone_size: NA
d_call: NA
cdr3_aa: CASSPFGVGILNYGYTF
cdr3_nt: TGTGCCAGCTCCCCCTTCGGAGTCGGAATCTTAAACTATGGCTACACCTTC

j_call: TRBJ2-5
v_call: TRBV9
clone_size: NA
d_call: NA
cdr3_aa: CASSVEYGWSSLRETQYF
cdr3_nt: TGTGCCAGCAGCGTAGAATACGGCTGGAGCTCCCTACGAGAGACCCAGTACTTC

j_call: TRBJ2-7
v_call: TRBV27
clone_size: NA
d_call: TRBD1
cdr3_aa: CASSFRDRAREQYF
cdr3_nt: TGTGCCAGCAGCTTCCGGGACAGGGCACGGGAGCAGTACTTC

j_call: TRBJ1-1
v_call: TRBV19
clone_size: NA
d_call: TRBD1
cdr3_aa: CASKKRQGIEAFF
cdr3_nt: TGTGCCAGTAAAAAGAGACAGGGAATTGAAGCTTTCTTT

j_call: TRBJ1-5
v_call: TRBV18
clone_size: few
d_call: TRBD1
cdr3_aa: CASSAGTGSNQPQHF
cdr3_nt: TGTGCCAGCTCAGCCGGGACAGGGAGCAATCAGCCCCAGCATTTT

j_call: TRBJ1-3
v_call: TRBV19
clone_size: NA
d_call: NA
cdr3_aa: CASTTRQVSSGNTIYF
cdr3_nt: TGTGCCAGTACCACACGACAGGTATCCTCTGGAAACACCATATATTTT

j_call: TRBJ2-3
v_call: TRBV28
clone_size: NA
d_call: TRBD2
cdr3_aa: CASSLASGSPDTQYF
cdr3_nt: TGTGCCAGCAGTTTAGCTAGCGGGAGTCCAGATACGCAGTATTTT

j_call: TRBJ2-3
v_call: TRBV7-2
clone_size: NA
d_call: TRBD2
cdr3_aa: CASSHGGTSGTDTQYF
cdr3_nt: TGTGCCAGCAGCCATGGGGGGACTAGCGGAACAGATACGCAGTATTTT

j_call: TRBJ2-2
v_call: TRBV19
clone_size: NA
d_call: NA
cdr3_aa: CASSPLGVLANTGELFF
cdr3_nt: TGTGCCAGTAGTCCTTTAGGGGTCCTCGCGAACACCGGGGAGCTGTTTTTT

j_call: TRBJ2-1
v_call: TRBV5-1
clone_size: once
d_call: NA
cdr3_aa: CASSLGPTYNEQFF
cdr3_nt: TGCGCCAGCAGCTTGGGTCCTACCTACAATGAGCAGTTCTTC

j_call: TRBJ2-3
v_call: TRBV5-1
clone_size: NA
d_call: TRBD2
cdr3_aa: CASSIGLAGGSFTDTQYF
cdr3_nt: TGCGCCAGCAGCATTGGACTAGCGGGGGGAAGTTTCACAGATACGCAGTATTTT

j_call: TRBJ2-3
v_call: TRBV7-9
clone_size: NA
d_call: NA
cdr3_aa: CASSPPGDTQYF
cdr3_nt: TGTGCCAGCAGCCCCCCCGGGGATACGCAGTATTTT

j_call: TRBJ2-1
v_call: TRBV5-4
clone_size: NA
d_call: NA
cdr3_aa: CASSLVSTGNNEQFF
cdr3_nt: TGTGCCAGCAGCTTGGTGTCTACAGGGAACAATGAGCAGTTCTTC

j_call: TRBJ1-1
v_call: TRBV6-4
clone_size: NA
d_call: NA
cdr3_aa: CASAYNPSETEAFF
cdr3_nt: TGTGCCAGCGCATACAACCCCTCGGAGACTGAAGCTTTCTTT

j_call: TRBJ1-6
v_call: TRBV19
clone_size: NA
d_call: NA
cdr3_aa: CASSMSRISPLHF
cdr3_nt: TGTGCCAGTAGTATGTCCAGGATATCACCCCTCCACTTT

j_call: TRBJ1-2
v_call: TRBV24-1
clone_size: NA
d_call: NA
cdr3_aa: CATSEQGYGYTF
cdr3_nt: TGTGCCACCAGTGAACAGGGCTATGGCTACACCTTC

j_call: TRBJ2-1
v_call: TRBV30
clone_size: NA
d_call: NA
cdr3_aa: CACPPLADSNEQFF
cdr3_nt: TGTGCCTGCCCCCCGCTAGCGGACAGCAATGAGCAGTTCTTC

j_call: TRBJ1-2
v_call: TRBV3-1/TRBV3-2
clone_size: NA
d_call: TRBD1
cdr3_aa: CASSHGDRAIYGYTF
cdr3_nt: TGTGCCAGCAGCCATGGGGACAGGGCGATATATGGCTACACCTTC

j_call: TRBJ1-3
v_call: TRBV10-3
clone_size: NA
d_call: NA
cdr3_aa: CAISEGSRGNTIYF
cdr3_nt: TGTGCCATCAGTGAGGGGAGTCGGGGAAACACCATATATTTT

j_call: TRBJ1-1
v_call: TRBV5-4
clone_size: few
d_call: NA
cdr3_aa: CASSLELGQRMNTEAFF
cdr3_nt: TGTGCCAGCAGCTTGGAGCTTGGACAGAGGATGAACACTGAAGCTTTCTTT

j_call: TRBJ2-1
v_call: TRBV28
clone_size: NA
d_call: TRBD2
cdr3_aa: CASSWPSGSLDIYNEQFF
cdr3_nt: TGTGCCAGCAGTTGGCCTAGCGGGAGCCTTGATATATACAATGAGCAGTTCTTC

j_call: TRBJ2-7
v_call: TRBV5-1
clone_size: NA
d_call: NA
cdr3_aa: CASSLEGYGGEQYF
cdr3_nt: TGCGCCAGCAGCTTGGAAGGGTACGGGGGAGAGCAGTACTTC

j_call: TRBJ2-1
v_call: TRBV5-1
clone_size: NA
d_call: NA
cdr3_aa: CASSLAAGTYNEQFF
cdr3_nt: TGCGCCAGCAGCTTGGCGGCGGGAACCTACAATGAGCAGTTCTTC

j_call: TRBJ1-2
v_call: TRBV7-2
clone_size: NA
d_call: TRBD1
cdr3_aa: CASSLGTVNYGYTF
cdr3_nt: TGTGCCAGCAGCCTTGGGACAGTTAACTATGGCTACACCTTC

j_call: TRBJ2-7
v_call: TRBV19
clone_size: NA
d_call: TRBD1
cdr3_aa: CASRGTGTYEQYF
cdr3_nt: TGTGCCAGTAGAGGGACAGGGACCTACGAGCAGTACTTC

j_call: TRBJ2-3
v_call: TRBV24-1
clone_size: NA
d_call: NA
cdr3_aa: CATSGPVLGGTDTQYF
cdr3_nt: TGTGCCACCAGTGGTCCGGTTTTAGGGGGCACAGATACGCAGTATTTT

j_call: TRBJ1-4
v_call: TRBV19
clone_size: NA
d_call: NA
cdr3_aa: CASSIGSSGEKLFF
cdr3_nt: TGTGCCAGTAGTATAGGGTCGTCAGGGGAAAAACTGTTTTTT

j_call: TRBJ2-3
v_call: TRBV4-3
clone_size: once
d_call: NA
cdr3_aa: CASSQAVAQSTDTQYF
cdr3_nt: TGCGCCAGCAGCCAAGCTGTAGCGCAGAGCACAGATACGCAGTATTTT

j_call: TRBJ1-2
v_call: TRBV7-2
clone_size: NA
d_call: NA
cdr3_aa: CASSFAGRGYGYTF
cdr3_nt: TGTGCCAGCAGCTTTGCAGGGCGCGGCTATGGCTACACCTTC

j_call: TRBJ1-2
v_call: TRBV28
clone_size: NA
d_call: NA
cdr3_aa: CASSLSGGSDYGYTF
cdr3_nt: TGTGCCAGCAGTTTATCGGGGGGAAGCGACTATGGCTACACCTTC

j_call: TRBJ1-5
v_call: TRBV7-2
clone_size: NA
d_call: NA
cdr3_aa: CASSSDINQPQHF
cdr3_nt: TGTGCCAGCAGCTCCGACATCAATCAGCCCCAGCATTTT

j_call: TRBJ1-2
v_call: TRBV6-4
clone_size: NA
d_call: NA
cdr3_aa: CASSDVPGLNYGYTF
cdr3_nt: TGTGCCAGCAGTGACGTCCCTGGGCTAAACTATGGCTACACCTTC

j_call: TRBJ2-2
v_call: TRBV5-1
clone_size: NA
d_call: TRBD2
cdr3_aa: CASSSGMITGELFF
cdr3_nt: TGCGCCAGCAGTAGCGGGATGATCACCGGGGAGCTGTTTTTT

j_call: TRBJ1-3
v_call: TRBV15
clone_size: once
d_call: NA
cdr3_aa: CATSRINSGNTIYF
cdr3_nt: TGTGCCACCAGCAGAATAAACTCTGGAAACACCATATATTTT

j_call: TRBJ2-3
v_call: TRBV3-1/TRBV3-2
clone_size: NA
d_call: NA
cdr3_aa: CASSQTGITDTQYF
cdr3_nt: TGTGCCAGCAGCCAAACGGGGATAACAGATACGCAGTATTTT

j_call: TRBJ2-5
v_call: TRBV7-2
clone_size: NA
d_call: NA
cdr3_aa: CASSFKGGEETQYF
cdr3_nt: TGTGCCAGCAGCTTTAAGGGAGGTGAAGAGACCCAGTACTTC